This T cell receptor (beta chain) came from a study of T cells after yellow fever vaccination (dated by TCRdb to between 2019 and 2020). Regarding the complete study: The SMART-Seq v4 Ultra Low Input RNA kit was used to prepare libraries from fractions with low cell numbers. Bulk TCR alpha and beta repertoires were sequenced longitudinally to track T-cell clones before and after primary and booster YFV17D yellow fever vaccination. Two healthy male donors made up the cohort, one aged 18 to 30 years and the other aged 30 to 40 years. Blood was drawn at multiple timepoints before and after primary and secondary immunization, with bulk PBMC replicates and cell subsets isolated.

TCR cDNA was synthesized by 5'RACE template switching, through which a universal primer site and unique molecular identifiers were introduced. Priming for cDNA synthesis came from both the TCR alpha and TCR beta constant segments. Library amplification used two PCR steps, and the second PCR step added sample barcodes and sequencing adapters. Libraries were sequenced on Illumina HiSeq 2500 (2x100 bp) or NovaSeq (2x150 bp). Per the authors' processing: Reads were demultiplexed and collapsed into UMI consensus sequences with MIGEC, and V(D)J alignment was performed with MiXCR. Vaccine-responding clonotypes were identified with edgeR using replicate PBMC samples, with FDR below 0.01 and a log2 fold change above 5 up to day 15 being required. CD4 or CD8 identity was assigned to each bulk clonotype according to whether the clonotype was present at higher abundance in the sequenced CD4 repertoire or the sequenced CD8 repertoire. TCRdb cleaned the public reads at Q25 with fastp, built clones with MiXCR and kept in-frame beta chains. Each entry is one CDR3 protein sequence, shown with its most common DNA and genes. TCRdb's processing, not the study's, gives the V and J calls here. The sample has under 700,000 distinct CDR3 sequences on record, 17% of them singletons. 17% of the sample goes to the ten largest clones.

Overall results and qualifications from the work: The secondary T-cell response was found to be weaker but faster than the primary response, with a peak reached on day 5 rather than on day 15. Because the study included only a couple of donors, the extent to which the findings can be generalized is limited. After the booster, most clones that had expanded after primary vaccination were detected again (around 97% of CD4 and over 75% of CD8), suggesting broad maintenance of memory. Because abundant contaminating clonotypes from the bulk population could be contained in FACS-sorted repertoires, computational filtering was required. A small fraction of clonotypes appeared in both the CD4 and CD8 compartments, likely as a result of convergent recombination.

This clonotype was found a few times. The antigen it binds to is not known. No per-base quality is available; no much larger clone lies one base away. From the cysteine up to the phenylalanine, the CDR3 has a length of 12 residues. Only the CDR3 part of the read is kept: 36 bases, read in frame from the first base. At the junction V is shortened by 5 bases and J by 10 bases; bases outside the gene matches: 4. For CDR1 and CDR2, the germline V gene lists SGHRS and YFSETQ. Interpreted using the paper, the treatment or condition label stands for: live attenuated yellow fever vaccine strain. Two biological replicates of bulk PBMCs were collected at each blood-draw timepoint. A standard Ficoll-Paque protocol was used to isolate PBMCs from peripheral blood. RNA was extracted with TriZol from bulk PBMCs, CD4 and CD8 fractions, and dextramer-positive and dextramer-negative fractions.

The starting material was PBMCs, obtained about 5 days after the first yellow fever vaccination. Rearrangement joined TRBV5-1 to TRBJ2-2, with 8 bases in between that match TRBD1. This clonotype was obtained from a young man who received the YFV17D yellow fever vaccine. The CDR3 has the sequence CASSTGGEELFF. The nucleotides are TGCGCCAGCAGTACAGGGGGAGAGGAGCTGTTTTTT. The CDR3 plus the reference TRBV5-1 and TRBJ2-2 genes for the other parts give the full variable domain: KAGVTQTPRYLIKTRGQQVTLSCSPISGHRSVSWYQQTPGQGLQFLFEYFSETQRNKGNFPGRFSGRQFSNSRSEMNVSTLELGDSALYLCASSTGGEELFFGEGSRLTVL.